The 19 T cell receptor beta chains in this list originate from one sample, sequenced in a study of glioma-infiltrating T cells after dendritic cell vaccination. The protocol was immunoSEQ multiplex PCR, while the TCRdb copy is restricted to in-frame clones and leaves out a portion. The data show approximately 92,000 clones, 80% seen once. This sample's time point: after dendritic cell vaccination, including at tumor progression/relapse. The input for sequencing was blood, taken after dendritic cell vaccination. These receptor sequences come from a human donor with glioblastoma.

The chain links TRBV9 to TRBJ2-7; the D is unclear. V dropped 0 bases and J dropped 6 bases, with 10 bases sitting between them. Germline CDR1 SGDLS, CDR2 YYNGEE. CDR3 length equals 13 residues. CDR3 amino acids: CASSVDRSSEQYF. For the CDR3, the DNA is TGTGCCAGCAGCGTAGATCGGTCTTCCGAGCAGTACTTC.

This clone has more than one count but fewer than ten. The gene calls are TRBV9 and TRBJ2-7; D is uncertain. The CDR3 has 14 residues. Trimming stripped 0 bases from V and 6 bases from J, with 13 bases between. The germline V gene encodes CDR1 SGDLS and CDR2 YYNGEE. The CDR3 reads CASSVDPSIGEQYF. The CDR3 nucleotides are TGTGCCAGCAGCGTAGACCCGTCCATCGGCGAGCAGTACTTC.

This clone has a handful of counts. This rearrangement joins TRBV30 to TRBJ2-7; 10 bases map to TRBD2. Germline V gene data show CDR1 as GTSNPN and CDR2 as SVGIG (reference sequence). CDR3 length: 15 residues. After removal of 0 bases from V and 3 bases from J, the junction contained 5 bases not matched to a gene. The CDR3 spells CAWSVSGGAFYEQYF. The CDR3 DNA sequence: TGTGCCTGGAGTGTCAGCGGGGGGGCCTTCTACGAGCAGTACTTC.

V usage is TRBV5-6 and J usage is TRBJ1-1, with 10 nucleotides matching TRBD1. Trimming took 4 bases from V and 0 from J; bases not matched to a gene: 9. Germline CDR1 reads SGHDT; CDR2 reads YYEEEE. The CDR3 is 17 amino acids. Here the CDR3 DNA reads TGTGCCAGCAGCAAAGGACAGGGGGTATATTTGAACACTGAAGCTTTCTTT. Amino acid sequence: CASSKGQGVYLNTEAFF. Complete variable domain (other parts from reference TRBV5-6 and TRBJ1-1): DAGVTQSPTHLIKTRGQQVTLRCSPKSGHDTVSWYQQALGQGPQFIFQYYEEEERQRGNFPDRFSGHQFPNYSSELNVNALLLGDSALYLCASSKGQGVYLNTEAFFGQGTRLTVV.

To note about this clone: An end of the junction differs from the germline gene, which may be a read error. This chain links TRBV7-7 with TRBJ2-2; tentatively, D is TRBD2 (7 bases). The V gene's germline CDR1 is SSHAT and CDR2 FNYEAQ (reference sequence). The CDR3 is 18 amino acids. The DNA for the CDR3 is TGTGCTAGCAGCCCATCTCGGGGGCTAGCGGTAAACACCGGGGAGCTGTTTTTT. It encodes CASSPSRGLAVNTGELFF. Filled out from reference TRBV7-7 and TRBJ2-2, the complete variable domain reads GAGVSQSPRYKVTKRGQDVTLRCDPISSHATLYWYQQALGQGPEFLTYFNYEAQPDKSGLPSDRFSAERPEGSISTLTIQRTEQRDSAMYRCASSPSRGLAVNTGELFFGEGSRLTVL.

The chain combines TRBV6-5 with TRBJ1-1; TRBD1 is a possible D gene (6 bases). Germline CDR1 is MNHEY and CDR2 is SVGAGI. This CDR3 region has 13 residues. V gave up 6 bases and J gave up 5 bases, with 13 bases separating them. The CDR3 DNA sequence: TGTGCCAGCAGAACTACAGGGTTGACTGAAGCTTTCTTT. Protein sequence: CASRTTGLTEAFF.

Remarks on this clone: In the same sample, other DNA sequences code for this CDR3. V usage is TRBV27 and J usage is TRBJ2-7, with 8 bases fitting TRBD2. Trimming cost V 2 bases and J 0 bases; bases outside gene matches: 3. The germline V gene has CDR1 MNHEY and CDR2 SMNVEV (reference sequence). The CDR3 is 15 amino acids. The CDR3 is CASSLGAGVSYEQYF. The CDR3 DNA sequence: TGTGCCAGCAGTTTAGGAGCGGGAGTCTCCTACGAGCAGTACTTC.

The chain uses TRBV28 and TRBJ2-7; D not certain. From germline, CDR1 is MDHEN and CDR2 SYDVKM. V was cut by 7 bases and J by 2 bases, with 15 bases left in between. The CDR3 runs to 14 residues. The CDR3 DNA reads TGTGCCAGCACCGCTTACTTAAATCCCTACGAGCAGTACTTC. This encodes CASTAYLNPYEQYF.

This chain connects TRBV6-1 to TRBJ1-2; tentative D call: TRBD1 (5 bases). This CDR3 has 12 residues. The V gene's germline CDR1 is MNHNS and CDR2 SASEGT. Trimming removed 6 bases from V and 6 bases from J, with 11 bases in between. CDR3 loop: CASRRDADGYTF. As DNA, the CDR3 is TGTGCCAGCAGGCGGGACGCGGATGGCTACACCTTC.

The rearrangement links TRBV5-1 to TRBJ2-5; D is perhaps TRBD1 (5 bases). Germline V gives CDR1 SGHRS, CDR2 YFSETQ. There are 17 residues in the CDR3. V was cut by 1 base and J by 4 bases, with 20 bases left in between. The CDR3 DNA reads TGCGCCAGCAGCTTGTTCTTCCTGGCAGGGCGAGGAGAGACCCAGTACTTC. Translating it yields CASSLFFLAGRGETQYF. The full variable domain, rest sourced from reference TRBV5-1 and TRBJ2-5, is KAGVTQTPRYLIKTRGQQVTLSCSPISGHRSVSWYQQTPGQGLQFLFEYFSETQRNKGNFPGRFSGRQFSNSRSEMNVSTLELGDSALYLCASSLFFLAGRGETQYFGPGTRLLVL.

V usage is TRBV5-6 and J usage is TRBJ2-2; TRBD2 agrees at 13 bases. The trim removed 1 base at V and 4 bases at J, leaving 7 bases unmatched. The V gene's germline CDR1 is SGHDT and CDR2 YYEEEE. This CDR3 region has 18 residues. Here the CDR3 DNA reads TGTGCCAGCAGCTTGACTAGCGGGGGGGCGATTAGCACCGGGGAGCTGTTTTTT. This translates into CASSLTSGGAISTGELFF.

The rearrangement joins TRBV9 to TRBJ1-4; the D gene is possibly TRBD1 (5 bases). The CDR3 sequence is 14 residues long. Germline V CDR1 and CDR2: SGDLS, YYNGEE. V lost 1 base and J lost 8, with 12 bases in between. CDR3 in amino acids: CASSVRGSGEKLFF. The CDR3 DNA follows: TGTGCCAGCAGCGTACGGGGGTCGGGAGAAAAACTGTTTTTT.

The table lists this clone with a few counts. The chain recombines TRBV18 with TRBJ2-3; D uncertain. The V end was cut by 0 bases, the J end by 2 bases, with 6 bases between. The CDR3 is 14 amino acids. Germline V gene sequence: CDR1 KGHSH, CDR2 LQKENI. The CDR3 DNA sequence: TGTGCCAGCTCACCACCATCAGACACAGATACGCAGTATTTT. This encodes CASSPPSDTDTQYF. The whole variable domain, remainder taken from reference TRBV18 and TRBJ2-3, is NAGVMQNPRHLVRRRGQEARLRCSPMKGHSHVYWYRQLPEEGLKFMVYLQKENIIDESGMPKERFSAEFPKEGPSILRIQQVVRGDSAAYFCASSPPSDTDTQYFGPGTRLTVL.

J is TRBJ2-7 and V is TRBV5-5, with 7 positions matching TRBD2. CDR3 size: 17 residues. Germline V lookup: CDR1 SGHKS, CDR2 YYEKEE (reference sequence). V shed 0 bases and J 2 bases; nucleotides not matched to a gene: 11. CDR3 amino acids: CASSLGPGGGIAYEQYF. The CDR3, as DNA: TGTGCCAGCAGCTTGGGTCCTGGGGGAGGGATAGCCTACGAGCAGTACTTC.

The chain employs TRBV10-2 and TRBJ1-6; D might be TRBD1 (5 bases). In germline, CDR1 is WSHSY, CDR2 SAAADI. V gave up 3 bases and J gave up 4 bases, with 13 bases separating them. This CDR3 region has 16 residues. This CDR3 reads CASSDGRRGYNSPLHF. The DNA of the CDR3 is TGCGCCAGCAGTGATGGTAGGAGGGGTTATAATTCACCCCTCCACTTT.

The chain is built from TRBV4-1 and TRBJ2-3; TRBD2 agrees at 7 bases. With 0 bases clipped from V and 4 bases from J, the junction kept 10 bases outside the gene matches. The CDR3 has 17 amino acids. Germline-derived CDR1 and CDR2 are MGHRA and YSYEKL. The CDR3 sequence is CASSQDVGGSKADTQYF. DNA of the CDR3: TGCGCCAGCAGCCAAGATGTCGGGGGGAGTAAGGCAGATACGCAGTATTTT.

The chain carries TRBV6-5 and TRBJ1-5; TRBD1 agrees at 10 bases. The CDR3 runs 15 residues. V was clipped by 6 bases and J by 9 bases; unmatched bases: 11. Germline V gene lookup returns CDR1 MNHEY and CDR2 SVGAGI. The CDR3 protein is CASSPGTGDSGPQHF. The CDR3 DNA reads TGTGCCAGCAGCCCCGGGACAGGGGACTCGGGGCCCCAGCATTTT.

The chain uses TRBV9 and TRBJ2-2, with 7 bases identical to TRBD1. Germline CDR1 reads SGDLS; CDR2 reads YYNGEE. Trimming took 4 bases from V and 8 from J; bases not matched to a gene: 5. This CDR3 comprises 13 residues. The DNA for the CDR3 is TGTGCCAGCAGCAGCGACAGGGCAGGGGAGCTGTTTTTT. Protein: CASSSDRAGELFF.

This rearrangement joins TRBV6-1 to TRBJ2-1; 13 positions agree with TRBD2. The J segment lost 2 bases and the V segment lost 2 bases, leaving 6 bases of the junction unmatched. CDR3 length: 18 residues. Germline-derived CDR1 and CDR2 are MNHNS and SASEGT. Here the CDR3 DNA reads TGTGCCAGCAGTGAACTCGGGACTAGCGGGATTCCCTACAATGAGCAGTTCTTC. It specifies CASSELGTSGIPYNEQFF.